Following are 22 T cell receptor beta chains from one sample sequenced in a study of vaccination and CD4 T cells after COVID-19. The antigens these receptors bind are not known. An Oncomine TCR Beta short-read assay was used to sequence the DNA from cultured CD4+ T cells. In TCRdb, the PCR reads were re-called with MiXCR into one record per CDR3 protein. The table lists thousands of distinct CDR3 sequences, around 21% of them singletons. Indicated treatment: roughly nine-day PBMC culture with coronavirus spike peptide pools or control peptides (ViraFEST assay). Sequencing was performed on CD4+ T cells from blood, cultured in vitro, taken after SARS-CoV-2 vaccination. Every receptor here comes from a human donor who had recovered from COVID-19.

This clonotype was observed a few times. The chain is built from TRBV27 and TRBJ1-1; TRBD1 is a possible D gene (5 bases). Germline loops: CDR1 MNHEY, CDR2 SMNVEV (reference sequence). This CDR3 spans 14 amino acids. The V gene lost 0 bases and the J gene lost 5 bases, with 10 bases spanning the gap. CDR3 protein: CASSLSGVGTEAFF. The CDR3, as DNA: TGTGCCAGCAGTTTATCGGGGGTTGGGACTGAAGCTTTCTTT.

The chain combines TRBV5-4 with TRBJ2-5; a possible D gene is TRBD1 (5 bases). Per germline, CDR1 SGHNT and CDR2 YYREEE (reference sequence). The length of the CDR3 is 14 residues. Trimming pared 9 bases from V and 0 bases from J, leaving 15 bases between. The CDR3 region has the DNA TGTGCCACCTCAATGGGGCCCGACCAAGAGACCCAGTACTTC. Amino acids: CATSMGPDQETQYF.

The chain links TRBV6-2 or TRBV6-3 to TRBJ1-3, with a tentative D call TRBD1 (6 bases). Trimming cost V 7 bases and J 3 bases, with 19 bases left between them. The CDR3 is 16 residues long. The germline V gene has CDR1 MNHEY and CDR2 SVGEGT. The chain's CDR3 is CASTDDRRPYGNTIYF. The DNA of the CDR3 is TGTGCCAGCACCGATGACAGGAGGCCTTATGGAAACACCATATATTTT.

The chain combines TRBV27 with TRBJ1-6; possible D gene TRBD1, 5 bases. Trimming removed 5 bases at V and 6 bases at J, with 17 bases between. The V gene's germline CDR1 is MNHEY and CDR2 SMNVEV (reference sequence). The CDR3 runs 16 residues. The CDR3: CASSPPRGQGNSPLHF. The CDR3 DNA sequence: TGTGCCAGCAGTCCTCCCCGCGGGCAGGGTAATTCACCCCTCCACTTT.

At least ten counts were recorded for this clonotype. The chain joins TRBV7-3 to TRBJ2-5; possible D gene TRBD1, 5 bases. There are 12 residues in the CDR3. Germline values: CDR1 SGHTA, CDR2 FQGTGA. V gave up 3 bases and J gave up 12 bases, with 14 bases separating them. The CDR3 DNA reads as TGTGCCAGCAGCTTTTTCCCAGGGTCTAAGTACTTC. Its protein is CASSFFPGSKYF.

This clonotype was seen once. The V call is TRBV6-2 or TRBV6-3, the J call TRBJ2-3; 10 bases align to TRBD2. The CDR3 runs 19 residues. Germline V gene data show CDR1 as MNHEY and CDR2 as SVGEGT. V shed 2 bases and J 2 bases; nucleotides not matched to a gene: 13. This CDR3 is CASSYPTSGRAIPTDTQYF. The CDR3, as DNA: TGTGCCAGCAGTTACCCGACTAGCGGGCGAGCTATTCCCACAGATACGCAGTATTTT.

This clonotype showed up just a few times. The chain employs TRBV6-1 and TRBJ2-3, with TRBD2 matching 7 bases. Germline lookup yields CDR1 MNHNS and CDR2 SASEGT. The CDR3 totals 14 residues. The ends lost 6 bases at V and 1 base at J; junction bases unmatched: 4. This CDR3 reads CASRMSGGTDTQYF. The DNA of the CDR3 is TGTGCCAGCAGGATGAGCGGGGGCACAGATACGCAGTATTTT.

This chain connects TRBV2 to TRBJ1-5; D remains unclear. V lost 2 bases to trimming and J lost 2 bases, with 13 bases between them. The CDR3 is made up of 16 amino acids. CDR1 is SNHLY and CDR2 is FYNNEI in the germline V gene. The CDR3 sequence: CASSEYTGFRNQPQHF. CDR3 nucleotide sequence: TGTGCCAGCAGTGAATATACTGGGTTCCGCAATCAGCCCCAGCATTTT.

This clonotype was observed once. The V and J genes are TRBV29-1 and TRBJ1-1; 7 bases align to TRBD1. The CDR3 covers 12 residues. J lost 3 bases, V lost 7 bases, and 5 bases had no gene match. CDR1 is SQVTM, CDR2 ANQGSEA, per germline. CDR3 bases: TGCAGCGCTAAAACAGGGGACACTGAAGCTTTCTTT. This sequence encodes CSAKTGDTEAFF.

The chain carries TRBV11-2 and TRBJ2-2, with D unclear. The V gene lost 6 bases and the J gene lost 3 bases, with 11 bases spanning the gap. Germline V gene data show CDR1 as SGHAT and CDR2 as FQNNGV. This CDR3 region has 14 residues. The CDR3 is CASRYISHTGELFF. The CDR3 nucleotides are TGTGCCAGCAGATACATATCGCACACCGGGGAGCTGTTTTTT.

A note on this clonotype: This could be a read error, since a much larger clone is one nucleotide away. The rearrangement links TRBV7-9 to TRBJ1-2, with D uncertain. The CDR3 runs 14 residues. Germline V gene data show CDR1 as SEHNR and CDR2 as FQNEAQ (reference sequence). CDR3 coding DNA: TGTGTCAGCAGCTCCCTGCGAAGGGACTATGGCTACACCTTC. Residues: CVSSSLRRDYGYTF.

The chain uses TRBV28 and TRBJ2-7; D is undetermined. The CDR3 is 12 residues long. In germline, CDR1 is MDHEN, CDR2 SYDVKM. Trimming cost V 8 bases and J 3 bases, with 11 bases left between them. The CDR3 loop is CASESPGYEQYF. The CDR3 coding sequence is TGTGCCAGCGAGAGTCCGGGCTACGAGCAGTACTTC.

CDR3 in DNA: TGTGCCAGCAGTTTGGAGGATCCCGGTCGGACTTACGAGCAGTACTTC. Protein: CASSLEDPGRTYEQYF. V gene TRBV27 combines with J gene TRBJ2-7, with D tentatively TRBD2 (5 bases). Trimming took off 3 bases at V and 4 bases at J, with 19 bases between the two ends. The CDR3 extends over 16 amino acids. Germline V gene lookup returns CDR1 MNHEY and CDR2 SMNVEV (reference sequence).

V and J are TRBV11-2 and TRBJ1-1; 7 nucleotides agree with TRBD1. The CDR3 extends over 16 amino acids. From germline, CDR1 is SGHAT and CDR2 FQNNGV. V gave up 6 bases and J gave up 0 bases; unmatched junction bases: 10. The CDR3 DNA sequence: TGTGCCAGCAGAGGGACAGCGAGTTTCATGAACACTGAAGCTTTCTTT. This codes for CASRGTASFMNTEAFF.

The gene calls are TRBV11-3 and TRBJ1-1; the D is unclear. The germline V gene encodes CDR1 SGHNT and CDR2 YENEEA. The length of the CDR3 is 14 residues. The ends were cut back, 0 bases at V and 2 bases at J, with 7 bases in the middle. The CDR3, as DNA: TGTGCCAGCAGCTTAGAGGCGGTAAACACTGAAGCTTTCTTT. Residues: CASSLEAVNTEAFF.

The V gene is TRBV7-2, the J gene TRBJ2-1, with D perhaps TRBD1 (6 bases). V was cut by 4 bases and J by 0 bases, with 10 bases left in between. Germline loops: CDR1 SGHTA, CDR2 FQGNSA. The CDR3 is 15 amino acids. The CDR3 loop is CASSSGQSSYNEQFF. The CDR3 DNA reads as TGTGCCAGCAGCTCAGGACAGAGCTCCTACAATGAGCAGTTCTTC. The whole variable domain, filled in from reference TRBV7-2 and TRBJ2-1, reads GAGVSQSPSNKVTEKGKDVELRCDPISGHTALYWYRQSLGQGLEFLIYFQGNSAPDKSGLPSDRFSAERTGGSVSTLTIQRTQQEDSAVYLCASSSGQSSYNEQFFGPGTRLTVL.

This clonotype occurred a few times. The V call is TRBV19, the J call TRBJ1-1, with D unclear. This CDR3 has 16 residues. V was trimmed by 5 bases and J by 1 base, leaving 17 bases between them. Germline CDR1 is LNHDA and CDR2 is SQIVND (reference sequence). The CDR3: CASSARANKPNTEAFF. Here the CDR3 DNA reads TGTGCCAGTAGTGCACGGGCGAACAAGCCGAACACTGAAGCTTTCTTT. The full variable domain, with the rest looked up from reference TRBV19 and TRBJ1-1, is DGGITQSPKYLFRKEGQNVTLSCEQNLNHDAMYWYRQDPGQGLRLIYYSQIVNDFQKGDIAEGYSVSREKKESFPLTVTSAQKNPTAFYLCASSARANKPNTEAFFGQGTRLTVV.

Relative to its sample, this clonotype is large (0.1 to 1%). V usage is TRBV6-4 and J usage is TRBJ1-2; 10 nucleotides line up with TRBD1. The CDR3 runs to 16 residues. Germline loops: CDR1 MRHNA, CDR2 SNTAGT. With 4 bases clipped from V and 2 bases from J, the junction kept 7 bases outside the gene matches. The CDR3 coding sequence is TGTGCCAGCAGTGTCCAACCGGGACAGGGGAACTATGGCTACACCTTC. Translated: CASSVQPGQGNYGYTF.

The chain has TRBV6-2 or TRBV6-3 and TRBJ2-7; D uncertain. This CDR3 has 15 amino acids. Trimming removed 2 bases at V and 0 bases at J, with 11 bases between. Per germline, CDR1 MNHEY and CDR2 SVGEGT. The chain's CDR3 is CASSYTLLSSYEQYF. The CDR3 region has the DNA TGTGCCAGCAGTTACACCCTCTTAAGCTCCTACGAGCAGTACTTC.

There are a few counts of this clonotype. The rearrangement links TRBV27 to TRBJ2-1, with TRBD2 matching over 11 bases. V lost 6 bases, J lost 5 bases, and 6 bases stayed unmatched. The V gene's germline CDR1 is MNHEY and CDR2 SMNVEV (reference sequence). The CDR3 totals 15 residues. The CDR3 protein is CASRLAGGYDNEQFF. The CDR3 coding sequence is TGTGCCAGCAGGTTAGCGGGGGGGTATGACAATGAGCAGTTCTTC.

This clonotype has more than one count but fewer than ten. V usage is TRBV10-1 and J usage is TRBJ2-7; D is unclear. V lost 0 bases and J lost 4, with 13 bases in between. Germline CDR1 and CDR2: WNHNN and SYGVQD (reference sequence). The CDR3 spans 15 residues. The CDR3 is CASSESKSYSYEQYF. CDR3 sequence (DNA): TGCGCCAGCAGTGAGTCGAAAAGCTATTCTTACGAGCAGTACTTC.

The gene calls are TRBV18 and TRBJ2-2, with D perhaps matching TRBD1 (6 bases). The CDR3 has 16 residues. V dropped 2 bases and J dropped 0 bases, with 10 bases sitting between them. Germline V CDR1 and CDR2: KGHSH, LQKENI. The CDR3 DNA reads TGTGCCAGCTCACCATATTGGACAGCGAACACCGGGGAGCTGTTTTTT. This gives the protein CASSPYWTANTGELFF.